This T cell receptor (beta chain) was found in a study of TIL therapy for anti-PD-1-resistant metastatic lung cancer. As for time point: pre-treatment sample, taken before nivolumab and TIL therapy. The tumor samples were excised metastases, mostly pleural nodules or supraclavicular lymph nodes. The libraries were made with immunoSEQ v3. Data came from immunoSEQ multiplex PCR; TCRdb stores just in-frame clones and leaves some out. The table includes 50,000 or so clones, about two thirds detected once. This receptor was taken from a person aged 25-85 years with non-small cell lung cancer. The sequencing here drew on tumor tissue, taken at baseline.

CDR3 loop: CASSLSSKNIQYF. The CDR3 DNA sequence: TGTGCCAGCAGTTTATCGTCCAAAAACATTCAGTACTTC. This chain connects TRBV27 to TRBJ2-4; D uncertain. Germline V gene data show CDR1 as MNHEY and CDR2 as SMNVEV (reference sequence). Trimming took 0 bases from V and 2 from J, leaving 2 bases between them. The CDR3 loop spans 13 amino acids.